Shown below are 24 T cell receptor beta chains from a single sample sequenced in a study of T-cell memory formation after mild COVID-19. TCRdb redid the calling of the 5' RACE reads with MiXCR, one entry per CDR3 protein. The sample carries around 390,000 distinct CDR3 sequences, more than 15% recorded once. Sequenced: PBMCs or a T cell subset sorted from them (not recorded which). All receptors come from a man aged 18 to 29 who had mild COVID-19 (a few samples of this study predate the infection). Cell type and time point are not known.

The sample holds a few counts of this clonotype. The chain carries TRBV6-2 or TRBV6-3 and TRBJ2-7; D uncertain. CDR1 and CDR2 (germline): MNHEY, SVGEGT. The CDR3 is made up of 15 amino acids. V was cut by 6 bases and J by 0 bases, with 15 bases left in between. This CDR3 is CASSLARKGSYEQYV. For the CDR3, the DNA is TGTGCCAGCAGCCTCGCCCGGAAAGGCTCCTACGAGCAGTACGTC.

This clonotype was seen a handful of times. This chain links TRBV5-5 with TRBJ2-3, with TRBD2 as a possible D gene (6 bases). V lost 4 bases and J lost 0, with 12 bases in between. The CDR3 runs to 15 residues. CDR1 and CDR2 from the germline V gene are SGHKS and YYEKEE (reference sequence). The chain's CDR3 is CASSPRERSTDTQYF. CDR3 DNA: TGTGCCAGCAGCCCCCGGGAGCGGAGCACAGATACGCAGTATTTT.

This chain uses TRBV4-1 with TRBJ2-1; the match to TRBD2 covers 15 bases. The CDR3 loop spans 17 amino acids. Germline trimming cut 3 bases from V and 4 bases from J; bases unmatched to any gene: 4. Germline loops: CDR1 MGHRA, CDR2 YSYEKL. As DNA, the CDR3 is TGCGCCAGCAGCCAGGTCGGGACTAGCGGGGGGTACAATGAGCAGTTCTTC. The encoded protein is CASSQVGTSGGYNEQFF.

This clonotype was detected a few times. The DNA of the CDR3 is TGTGCCAGCAGTCACTGGAGGTCCGAGCAGTACGTC. Protein sequence: CASSHWRSEQYV. J is TRBJ2-7 and V is TRBV12-3 or TRBV12-4; possibly TRBD2 for D (5 bases). The CDR3 length is 12 residues. V was cut by 5 bases and J by 6 bases, with 11 bases left in between.

This clonotype was seen ten or more times. The V and J genes are TRBV6-2 or TRBV6-3 and TRBJ2-1, with TRBD2 matching 8 bases. This CDR3 has 14 amino acids. Germline CDR1 and CDR2: MNHEY and SVGEGT. The J segment lost 10 bases and the V segment lost 5 bases, leaving 10 bases of the junction unmatched. The CDR3 sequence: CASSPGLAAGEQFF. CDR3 in DNA: TGTGCCAGCAGTCCCGGACTAGCAGCAGGAGAGCAGTTCTTC.

This clonotype has more than one count but fewer than ten. This chain links TRBV7-2 with TRBJ2-5; D is ambiguous. The V and J ends lost 3 bases and 5 bases respectively, with 10 bases between them. The CDR3 is made up of 13 amino acids. Germline CDR1 is SGHTA and CDR2 is FQGNSA. The DNA for the CDR3 is TGTGCCAGCAGCTTTGGTGCTTTGGAGACCCAGTACTTC. It is translated as CASSFGALETQYF.

This clonotype was detected a few times. The gene calls are TRBV29-1 and TRBJ1-1; tentative D call: TRBD1 (6 bases). The CDR3 extends over 14 amino acids. The V gene's germline CDR1 is SQVTM and CDR2 ANQGSEA. V was cut by 7 bases and J by 6 bases, with 21 bases left in between. CDR3 nucleotide sequence: TGCAGCGCTCGGTGGTTGATGGGGGCAGCTGAAGCTTTCTTT. It yields the protein CSARWLMGAAEAFF.

J is TRBJ1-6 and V is TRBV9; 8 bases are a match to TRBD1. The CDR3 spans 15 residues. CDR1 and CDR2 (germline): SGDLS, YYNGEE. Losses at the gene ends were 0 bases for V and 7 bases for J; bases not matched to a gene: 3. CDR3 region: CASSVVPGGNSPLHF. In nucleotides, the CDR3 is TGTGCCAGCAGCGTAGTGCCAGGGGGCAATTCACCCCTCCACTTT. Full variable domain (outside the CDR3, taken from reference TRBV9 and TRBJ1-6): DSGVTQTPKHLITATGQRVTLRCSPRSGDLSVYWYQQSLDQGLQFLIQYYNGEERAKGNILERFSAQQFPDLHSELNLSSLELGDSALYFCASSVVPGGNSPLHFGNGTRLTVT.

The J gene is TRBJ2-1, the V gene TRBV7-3, with 10 bases aligning to TRBD1. V lost 4 bases and J lost 5; bases outside the gene matches: 2. Germline CDR1 SGHTA, CDR2 FQGTGA. The CDR3 is 14 amino acids. The CDR3 here is CASSWGTGDNEQFF. Here the CDR3 DNA reads TGTGCCAGCAGCTGGGGGACAGGGGACAATGAGCAGTTCTTC. Full variable domain (rest looked up from reference TRBV7-3 and TRBJ2-1): GAGVSQTPSNKVTEKGKYVELRCDPISGHTALYWYRQSLGQGPEFLIYFQGTGAADDSGLPNDRFFAVRPEGSVSTLKIQRTERGDSAVYLCASSWGTGDNEQFFGPGTRLTVL.

This clonotype was counted only a few times. The chain uses TRBV30 and TRBJ1-2, with D hard to call. The CDR3 is 9 residues long. V was clipped by 4 bases and J by 8 bases, with 5 bases between them. Looked up from germline, CDR1 is GTSNPN and CDR2 is SVGIG (reference sequence). CDR3 DNA sequence: TGTGCCTGGAAACGGGGCTACACCTTC. Residues: CAWKRGYTF. Full variable domain (missing parts from reference TRBV30 and TRBJ1-2): SQTIHQWPATLVQPVGSPLSLECTVEGTSNPNLYWYRQAAGRGLQLLFYSVGIGQISSEVPQNLSASRPQDRQFILSSKKLLLSDSGFYLCAWKRGYTFGSGTRLTVV.

Only one count was recorded for this clonotype. The gene calls are TRBV19 and TRBJ1-5, with D perhaps matching TRBD1 (5 bases). This CDR3 has 13 amino acids. Germline V CDR1 and CDR2: LNHDA, SQIVND (reference sequence). The V end was cut by 6 bases, the J end by 6 bases, with 12 bases between. The CDR3 DNA sequence: TGTGCCAGTAGAGACCAGGGTCTTCAGCCCCAGCATTTT. Its translation is CASRDQGLQPQHF.

This rearrangement joins TRBV20-1 to TRBJ2-7; 8 bases map to TRBD1. The CDR3 contains 16 residues. CDR1 DFQATT and CDR2 SNEGSKA come from the germline V gene (reference sequence). With V trimmed by 3 bases and J by 4 bases, 14 bases remained unmatched. CDR3 sequence reads: CSASGWTGRNPYEQYV. In DNA form, the CDR3 reads TGCAGTGCTAGCGGCTGGACAGGGCGAAACCCTTACGAGCAGTACGTC.

The CDR3 loop is CASSLLGAEVQETQYF. CDR3 coding DNA: TGTGCCAGCAGCTTACTCGGAGCGGAGGTTCAAGAGACCCAGTACTTC. This chain connects TRBV7-9 to TRBJ2-5; tentative D call: TRBD2 (5 bases). The CDR3 contains 16 residues. Trimming took 2 bases from V and 2 from J, leaving 15 bases between them. Germline-derived CDR1 and CDR2 are SEHNR and FQNEAQ (reference sequence).

The chain links TRBV7-9 to TRBJ2-5; 9 bases line up with TRBD1. The CDR3 has 16 residues. CDR1 is SEHNR and CDR2 is FQNEAQ in the germline V gene (reference sequence). Trimming removed 5 bases from V and 4 bases from J; junction bases left unmatched: 11. CDR3 nucleotide sequence: TGTGCCAGCAGCCCCGGTAGACAGGGGGACGGAGAGACCCAGTACTTC. This gives the protein CASSPGRQGDGETQYF.

This clonotype came up a few times. Relative to the germline gene, one junction end is altered; a read error may explain this. This chain links TRBV18 with TRBJ2-1; TRBD1 might be the D (9 bases). There are 14 residues in the CDR3. Per the germline V gene, CDR1 is KGHSH and CDR2 is LQKENI. CDR3 sequence: CASSPSDRGLVMVF. CDR3 nucleotides: TGTGCCAGCTCACCTTCGGACAGGGGACTAGTAATGGTCTTC.

V and J are TRBV18 and TRBJ2-4; TRBD1 aligns across 7 bases. Germline lookup yields CDR1 KGHSH and CDR2 LQKENI. This CDR3 is built from 16 residues. The ends lost 0 bases at V and 0 bases at J; junction bases unmatched: 2. The CDR3 loop reads CASSPPGQPAKNIQYF. In nucleotides, the CDR3 is TGTGCCAGCTCACCACCGGGACAGCCAGCCAAAAACATTCAGTACTTC.

V and J are TRBV27 and TRBJ2-7; D unclear. The V end was cut by 2 bases, the J end by 7 bases, with 15 bases between. The CDR3 runs 14 residues. Germline V gene lookup returns CDR1 MNHEY and CDR2 SMNVEV (reference sequence). CDR3 sequence (DNA): TGTGCCAGCAGTTTAATGGCATTAATGGGGGAGCAGTACTTC. As protein: CASSLMALMGEQYF.

The genes are TRBV7-2 and TRBJ2-1; no definite D call. Germline loops: CDR1 SGHTA, CDR2 FQGNSA. The CDR3 is made up of 14 amino acids. With 3 bases removed from V and 6 bases from J, the gap between germline ends came to 12 bases. As DNA, the CDR3 is TGTGCCAGCAGCTTTCGGTCTGGGTCCAATGAGCAGTTCTTC. It yields the protein CASSFRSGSNEQFF.

V and J are TRBV12-3 or TRBV12-4 and TRBJ2-7; D gene ambiguous. This CDR3 comprises 13 residues. V dropped 4 bases and J dropped 3 bases, with 10 bases sitting between them. The CDR3 DNA reads as TGTGCCAGCAGTTGGGGTGGAGTCTACGAGCAGTACGTC. This encodes CASSWGGVYEQYV.

This clonotype turned up a few times. The genes are TRBV11-2 and TRBJ2-3; no reliable D call. CDR3 length: 17 residues. Germline V CDR1 and CDR2: SGHAT, FQNNGV. V shed 7 bases and J shed 2 bases, with 22 bases lying between them. CDR3 region: CASNRPQDTPSTDTQYF. CDR3 nucleotides: TGTGCCAGCAACCGACCTCAGGATACACCCTCCACAGATACGCAGTATTTT.

V is TRBV4-1 and J is TRBJ1-1, with D perhaps matching TRBD1 (6 bases). The CDR3 contains 12 residues. The V and J ends lost 5 bases and 4 bases respectively, with 8 bases between them. CDR1 is MGHRA, CDR2 YSYEKL, per germline. Here the CDR3 DNA reads TGCGCCAGCAGCGGGGGGGCCACTGAAGCTTTCTTT. It encodes CASSGGATEAFF.

The J gene is TRBJ1-1, the V gene TRBV5-1; D may be TRBD1 (5 bases). There are 12 residues in the CDR3. In germline, CDR1 is SGHRS, CDR2 YFSETQ. Trimming removed 5 bases from V and 5 bases from J, with 10 bases in between. CDR3 coding DNA: TGCGCCAGCAGGGAACAGGAGACTGAAGCTTTCTTT. This encodes CASREQETEAFF.

The chain links TRBV5-1 to TRBJ2-2; TRBD1 might be the D (6 bases). The germline V and J ends were trimmed by 1 base and 4 bases, with 11 bases remaining between them. CDR1 SGHRS and CDR2 YFSETQ come from the germline V gene. The CDR3 length is 15 residues. In DNA form, the CDR3 reads TGCGCCAGCAGCTTGAGGGGGTCAGGCACCGGGGAGCTGTTTTTT. It yields the protein CASSLRGSGTGELFF.

This chain joins TRBV14 and TRBJ2-3; possible D gene TRBD1, 5 bases. Germline values: CDR1 SGHDN, CDR2 FVKESK. The CDR3 sequence is 14 residues long. Between the trimmed V and J ends, which lost 4 bases and 1 base, there was a span of 9 bases. In DNA form, the CDR3 reads TGTGCCAGCAGCCTGGGGCGTCGCACAGATACGCAGTATTTT. This encodes CASSLGRRTDTQYF.